Listed below are T cell receptor beta chains from one sample, sequenced in a study of blood T cell repertoires in COVID-19. Assay: immunoSEQ multiplex PCR; the TCRdb copy retains only in-frame clones and omits some. The repertoire holds around 200,000 clones, more than 75% seen once, with about 20% in the top ten. Source material: peripheral blood. The receptors were sampled from a person aged 65 to 79 with COVID-19, enrolled during active disease. Both conserved end residues are part of each CDR3. The order of the fields is J gene, clone size, V gene, D gene, CDR3 protein, CDR3 DNA. D genes are given only for firm matches. Clone size is stated in some rows and not others, as once, few, many or a class when expanded.

J gene: TRBJ2-7
clone size: -
V gene: TRBV5-8
D gene: -
CDR3 protein: CASSLTQASDEQYF
CDR3 DNA: TGTGCCAGCAGCTTGACACAGGCTAGCGACGAGCAGTACTTC

J gene: TRBJ1-5
clone size: -
V gene: TRBV6-1
D gene: -
CDR3 protein: CASSGGGWYSLGAGNQPQHF
CDR3 DNA: TGTGCCAGCAGTGGAGGGGGATGGTACTCTCTCGGGGCTGGCAATCAGCCCCAGCATTTT

J gene: TRBJ1-2
clone size: -
V gene: TRBV7-2
D gene: TRBD1
CDR3 protein: CASSLSRPTGQGYTF
CDR3 DNA: TGTGCCAGCAGCCTATCCAGACCGACAGGGCAAGGCTACACCTTC

J gene: TRBJ1-4
clone size: -
V gene: TRBV19
D gene: -
CDR3 protein: CASSTGTTNEKLFF
CDR3 DNA: TGTGCCAGTAGTACAGGGACAACTAATGAAAAACTGTTTTTT

J gene: TRBJ2-1
clone size: -
V gene: TRBV7-2
D gene: -
CDR3 protein: CASSLHGYNEQFF
CDR3 DNA: TGTGCCAGCAGCCTCCACGGCTACAATGAGCAGTTCTTC

J gene: TRBJ1-1
clone size: -
V gene: TRBV25-1
D gene: -
CDR3 protein: CASSESKNTEAFF
CDR3 DNA: TGTGCCAGCAGTGAATCTAAGAACACTGAAGCTTTCTTT

J gene: TRBJ2-2
clone size: -
V gene: TRBV7-2
D gene: -
CDR3 protein: CASSLEYPVLFF
CDR3 DNA: TGTGCCAGCAGCTTAGAATACCCAGTACTGTTTTTT

J gene: TRBJ2-7
clone size: few
V gene: TRBV28
D gene: -
CDR3 protein: CASSLIRGEKREQYF
CDR3 DNA: TGTGCCAGCAGTTTAATACGAGGTGAAAAAAGGGAGCAGTACTTC

J gene: TRBJ2-7
clone size: -
V gene: TRBV27
D gene: TRBD1
CDR3 protein: CASSLGTAYEQYF
CDR3 DNA: TGTGCCAGCAGTTTAGGGACAGCTTACGAGCAGTACTTC

J gene: TRBJ2-7
clone size: once
V gene: TRBV5-1
D gene: -
CDR3 protein: CASSHPVQGGEQYF
CDR3 DNA: TGCGCCAGCAGCCACCCAGTTCAGGGGGGTGAGCAGTACTTC

J gene: TRBJ2-6
clone size: -
V gene: TRBV20-1
D gene: -
CDR3 protein: CSASMSSGANVLTF
CDR3 DNA: TGCAGTGCTAGTATGAGCTCTGGGGCCAACGTCCTGACTTTC

J gene: TRBJ2-7
clone size: -
V gene: TRBV5-1
D gene: TRBD1
CDR3 protein: CASSSGQGILEQYF
CDR3 DNA: TGCGCCAGCAGCTCCGGACAGGGAATTCTCGAGCAGTACTTC

J gene: TRBJ1-5
clone size: -
V gene: TRBV6-5
D gene: -
CDR3 protein: CASTRTSGSNQPQHF
CDR3 DNA: TGTGCCAGCACTAGGACATCCGGTAGCAATCAGCCCCAGCATTTT

J gene: TRBJ1-5
clone size: -
V gene: TRBV19
D gene: -
CDR3 protein: CASSPTTQPQHF
CDR3 DNA: TGTGCCAGTAGTCCGACAACTCAGCCCCAGCATTTT

J gene: TRBJ1-5
clone size: few
V gene: TRBV19
D gene: TRBD1
CDR3 protein: CASSTTGGRQPQHF
CDR3 DNA: TGTGCCAGTAGTACCACAGGGGGCCGGCAGCCCCAGCATTTT